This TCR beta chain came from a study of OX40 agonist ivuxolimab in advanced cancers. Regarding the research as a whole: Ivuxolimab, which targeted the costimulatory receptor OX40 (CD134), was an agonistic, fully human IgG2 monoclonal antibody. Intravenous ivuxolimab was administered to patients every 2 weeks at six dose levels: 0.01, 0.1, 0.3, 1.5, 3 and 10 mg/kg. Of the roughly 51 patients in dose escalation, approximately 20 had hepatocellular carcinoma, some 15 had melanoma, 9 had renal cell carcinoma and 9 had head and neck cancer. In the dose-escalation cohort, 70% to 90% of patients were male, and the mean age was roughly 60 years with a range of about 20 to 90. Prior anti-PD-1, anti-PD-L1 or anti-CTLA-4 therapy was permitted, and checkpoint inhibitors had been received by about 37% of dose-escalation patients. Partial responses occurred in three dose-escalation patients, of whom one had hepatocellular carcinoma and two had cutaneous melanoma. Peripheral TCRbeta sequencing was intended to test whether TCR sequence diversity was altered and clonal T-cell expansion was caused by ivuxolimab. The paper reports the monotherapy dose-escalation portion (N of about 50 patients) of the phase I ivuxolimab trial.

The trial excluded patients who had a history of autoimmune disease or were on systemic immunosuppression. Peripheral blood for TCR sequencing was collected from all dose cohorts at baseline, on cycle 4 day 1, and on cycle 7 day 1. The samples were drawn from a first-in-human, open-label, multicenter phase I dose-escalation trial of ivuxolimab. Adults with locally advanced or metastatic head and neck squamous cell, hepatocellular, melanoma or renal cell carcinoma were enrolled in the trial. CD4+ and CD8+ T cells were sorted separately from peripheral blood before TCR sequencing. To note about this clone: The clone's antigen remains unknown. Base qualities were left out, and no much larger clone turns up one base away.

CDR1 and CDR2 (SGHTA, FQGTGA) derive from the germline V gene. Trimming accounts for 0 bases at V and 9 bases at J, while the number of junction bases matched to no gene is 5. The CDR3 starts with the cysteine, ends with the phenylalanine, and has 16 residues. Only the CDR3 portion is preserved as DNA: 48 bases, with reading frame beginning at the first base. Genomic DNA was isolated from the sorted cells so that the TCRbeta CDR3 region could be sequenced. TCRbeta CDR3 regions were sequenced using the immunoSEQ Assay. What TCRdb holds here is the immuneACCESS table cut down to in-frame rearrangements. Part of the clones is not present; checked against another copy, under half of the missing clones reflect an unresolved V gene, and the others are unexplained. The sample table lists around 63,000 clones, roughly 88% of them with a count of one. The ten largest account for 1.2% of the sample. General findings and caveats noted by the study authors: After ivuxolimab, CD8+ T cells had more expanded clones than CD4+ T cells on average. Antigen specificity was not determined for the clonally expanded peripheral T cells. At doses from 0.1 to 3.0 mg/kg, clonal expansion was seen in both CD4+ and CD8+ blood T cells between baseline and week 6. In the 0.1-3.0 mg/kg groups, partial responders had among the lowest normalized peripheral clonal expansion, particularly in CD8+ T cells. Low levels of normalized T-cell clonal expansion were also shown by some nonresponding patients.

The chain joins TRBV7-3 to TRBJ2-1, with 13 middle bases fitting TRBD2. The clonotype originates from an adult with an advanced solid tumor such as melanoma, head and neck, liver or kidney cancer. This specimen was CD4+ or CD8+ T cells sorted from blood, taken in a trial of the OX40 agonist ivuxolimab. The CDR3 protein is CASSLTRTSGSTEQFF. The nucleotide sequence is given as TGTGCCAGCAGCTTAACGAGGACTAGCGGGAGCACTGAGCAGTTCTTC.